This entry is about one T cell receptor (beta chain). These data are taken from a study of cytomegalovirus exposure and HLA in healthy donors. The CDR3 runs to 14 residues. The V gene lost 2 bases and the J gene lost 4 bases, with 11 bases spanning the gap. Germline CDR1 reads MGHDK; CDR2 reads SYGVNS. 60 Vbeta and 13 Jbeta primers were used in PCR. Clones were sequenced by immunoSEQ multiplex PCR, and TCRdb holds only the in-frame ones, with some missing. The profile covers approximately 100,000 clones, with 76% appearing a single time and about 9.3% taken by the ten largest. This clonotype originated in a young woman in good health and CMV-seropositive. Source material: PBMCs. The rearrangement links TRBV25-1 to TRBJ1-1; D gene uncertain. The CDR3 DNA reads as TGTGCCAGCAGTGAAGGGCCCCCGAGCACTGAAGCTTTCTTT. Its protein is CASSEGPPSTEAFF. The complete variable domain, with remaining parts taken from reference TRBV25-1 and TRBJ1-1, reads EADIYQTPRYLVIGTGKKITLECSQTMGHDKMYWYQQDPGMELHLIHYSYGVNSTEKGDLSSESTVSRIRTEHFPLTLESARPSHTSQYLCASSEGPPSTEAFFGQGTRLTVV.